The 14 T cell receptor beta chains listed next were all sequenced from one sample in a study of identical twins. MiXCR, applied by TCRdb to the 5' RACE reads, yields one record per CDR3 protein. The sample lists around 1.7 million distinct CDR3 sequences, 25% to 35% seen once, with about 0.27% in the top ten. The sequenced sample consisted of cord blood. The source is a newborn girl in good health.

This clonotype was seen many times. The chain has TRBV11-2 and TRBJ2-3; TRBD2 is a possible D gene (5 bases). Between the trimmed V and J ends, which lost 2 bases and 3 bases, there was a span of 9 bases. From germline, CDR1 is SGHAT and CDR2 FQNNGV. The CDR3 has 14 residues. The CDR3: CASSLRAVTDTQYF. In DNA form, the CDR3 reads TGTGCCAGCAGCTTACGAGCGGTGACAGATACGCAGTATTTT.

This clonotype has more than one count but fewer than ten. The chain uses TRBV11-2 and TRBJ2-3; D call uncertain. The CDR3 loop spans 15 amino acids. V lost 5 bases and J lost 1, with 13 bases in between. Germline CDR1 and CDR2: SGHAT and FQNNGV. This CDR3 is CASSPEILGTDTQYF. CDR3 DNA: TGTGCCAGCAGCCCAGAGATTCTGGGCACAGATACGCAGTATTTT.

In its sample, this clonotype was seen a few times. V is TRBV19 and J is TRBJ2-2; D uncertain. The CDR3 sequence is 13 residues long. V was cut by 0 bases and J by 5 bases, with 4 bases left in between. CDR1 is LNHDA, CDR2 SQIVND, per germline (reference sequence). The CDR3 here is CASSIDRTGELFF. DNA of the CDR3: TGTGCCAGTAGTATAGATAGAACCGGGGAGCTGTTTTTT.

The chain is built from TRBV20-1 and TRBJ2-1; D possibly corresponds to TRBD1 (6 bases). CDR3 size: 12 residues. Germline CDR1 reads DFQATT; CDR2 reads SNEGSKA (reference sequence). V was clipped by 3 bases and J by 9 bases, with 12 bases between them. This CDR3 reads CSASWGPGEQFF. CDR3 DNA sequence: TGCAGTGCTAGTTGGGGGCCCGGTGAGCAGTTCTTC.

The genes are TRBV6-1 and TRBJ2-7, with D perhaps assigned TRBD1 or TRBD2 (5 bases each). The V gene lost 2 bases and the J gene lost 3 bases, with 11 bases spanning the gap. Germline loops: CDR1 MNHNS, CDR2 SASEGT. The CDR3 is 14 amino acids. The CDR3 reads CASSERGPYYEQYV. As DNA, the CDR3 is TGTGCCAGCAGTGAACGGGGACCGTACTACGAGCAGTACGTC.

This chain joins TRBV10-2 and TRBJ2-1; D may be TRBD2 (6 bases). Trimming took 6 bases from V and 7 from J, leaving 16 bases between them. There are 14 residues in the CDR3. The germline V gene encodes CDR1 WSHSY and CDR2 SAAADI. The CDR3 protein is CASSGIGTSNEQFF. DNA of the CDR3: TGCGCCAGCAGCGGCATAGGGACTTCTAATGAGCAGTTCTTC.

This chain links TRBV7-9 with TRBJ2-1; TRBD1 aligns across 9 bases. Germline V gives CDR1 SEHNR, CDR2 FQNEAQ (reference sequence). The CDR3 runs 16 residues. V gave up 8 bases and J gave up 0 bases; unmatched junction bases: 8. The CDR3 sequence is CASATPGQGSYNEQFF. CDR3 DNA: TGTGCCAGCGCAACGCCGGGACAGGGCTCCTACAATGAGCAGTTCTTC.

This clonotype has only a few counts. The CDR3 coding sequence is TGCAGTGCTAGATTAGGGAGGGGACAAGAGACCCAGTACTTC. Translated, it gives CSARLGRGQETQYF. This chain links TRBV20-1 with TRBJ2-5, with 7 nucleotides matching TRBD2. There are 14 residues in the CDR3. V dropped 2 bases and J dropped 2; count of bases not matched to a gene: 5. CDR1 DFQATT and CDR2 SNEGSKA come from the germline V gene (reference sequence).

This rearrangement joins TRBV11-2 to TRBJ1-4, with 7 bases matching TRBD1. The CDR3 is 14 amino acids. The V gene end was trimmed by 5 bases and the J gene end by 10 bases; junction bases not matched to a gene: 10. Per germline, CDR1 SGHAT and CDR2 FQNNGV. This chain's CDR3 is CASSRPQGWGKLFF. The DNA for the CDR3 is TGTGCCAGCAGCAGACCACAGGGGTGGGGAAAACTGTTTTTT.

This clonotype was recorded many times. One junction end disagrees with the germline gene, perhaps due to a read error. The V and J genes are TRBV4-1 and TRBJ2-3; 12 bases are shared with TRBD2. The V gene's germline CDR1 is MGHRA and CDR2 YSYEKL. The CDR3 is made up of 16 amino acids. The CDR3 protein is CASSQRLAGGTDTQYF. As DNA, the CDR3 is TGTGCCAGCAGCCAACGACTAGCGGGGGGCACAGATACGCAGTATTTT.

This clonotype was found a few times. V gene TRBV5-1 combines with J gene TRBJ2-5; possibly TRBD1 for D (6 bases). In germline, CDR1 is SGHRS, CDR2 YFSETQ. The V and J ends lost 1 base and 0 bases respectively, with 19 bases between them. The CDR3 is made up of 18 amino acids. CDR3 amino acids: CASSLRMYRERDQETQYF. The CDR3 nucleotides are TGCGCCAGCAGCTTGAGGATGTACAGGGAGAGGGACCAAGAGACCCAGTACTTC.

This clonotype was seen more than once but under ten times. The rearrangement joins TRBV20-1 to TRBJ1-5; possibly TRBD1 for D (5 bases). V was cut by 6 bases and J by 1 base, with 16 bases left in between. Germline V gene lookup returns CDR1 DFQATT and CDR2 SNEGSKA (reference sequence). The CDR3 sequence is 15 residues long. The DNA for the CDR3 is TGCAGTGCCAGGGCCTCAATGGGGAGCAATCAGCCCCAGCATTTT. It specifies CSARASMGSNQPQHF.

The CDR3 loop is CASSTPPLLAELGTGELFF. The CDR3 region has the DNA TGTGCCAGCAGCACGCCTCCTTTACTAGCGGAGTTAGGTACCGGGGAGCTGTTTTTT. The chain carries TRBV7-6 and TRBJ2-2; 8 nucleotides agree with TRBD2. This CDR3 region has 19 residues. The V gene's germline CDR1 is SGHVS and CDR2 FNYEAQ. V trimming: 5 bases; J trimming: 5 bases; junction bases outside the gene matches: 19.

This chain uses TRBV3-1 with TRBJ2-7; 7 bases match TRBD2. The V gene's germline CDR1 is LGHDT and CDR2 YNNKEL (reference sequence). The length of the CDR3 is 16 residues. The trim removed 0 bases at V and 0 bases at J, leaving 5 bases unmatched. The CDR3 nucleotides read TGTGCCAGCAGCCAAGATTGGGGCGGGAGCTCCTACGAGCAGTACTTC. Its translation: CASSQDWGGSSYEQYF.